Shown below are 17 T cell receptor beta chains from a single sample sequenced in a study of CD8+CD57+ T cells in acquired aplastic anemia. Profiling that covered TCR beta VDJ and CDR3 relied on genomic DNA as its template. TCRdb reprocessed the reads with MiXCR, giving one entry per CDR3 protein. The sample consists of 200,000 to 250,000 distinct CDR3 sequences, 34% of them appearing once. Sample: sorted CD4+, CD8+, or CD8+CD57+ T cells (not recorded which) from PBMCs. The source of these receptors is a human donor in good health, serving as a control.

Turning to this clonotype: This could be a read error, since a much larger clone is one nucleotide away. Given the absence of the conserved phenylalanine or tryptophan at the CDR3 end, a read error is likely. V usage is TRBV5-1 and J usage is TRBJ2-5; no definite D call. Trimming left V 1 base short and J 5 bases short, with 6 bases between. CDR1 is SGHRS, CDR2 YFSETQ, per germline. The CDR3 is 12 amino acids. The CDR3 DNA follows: TGCGCCAGCAGCTTGTCTCAGGAGACCCAGTACTCC. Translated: CASSLSQETQYS.

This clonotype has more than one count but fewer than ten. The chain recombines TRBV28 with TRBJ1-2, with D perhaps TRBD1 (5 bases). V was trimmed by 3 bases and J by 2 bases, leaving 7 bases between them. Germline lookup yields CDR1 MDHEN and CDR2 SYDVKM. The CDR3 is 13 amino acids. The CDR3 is CASSFRQNYGYTF. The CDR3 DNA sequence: TGTGCCAGCAGTTTTCGACAGAACTATGGCTACACCTTC.

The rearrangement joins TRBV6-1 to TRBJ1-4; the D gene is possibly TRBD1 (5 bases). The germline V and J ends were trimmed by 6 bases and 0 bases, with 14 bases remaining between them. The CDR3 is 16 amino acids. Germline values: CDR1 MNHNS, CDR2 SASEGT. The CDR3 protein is CASRRTWFATNEKLFF. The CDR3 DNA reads TGTGCCAGCAGGAGGACATGGTTTGCAACTAATGAAAAACTGTTTTTT.

The CDR3 loop reads CASSSPGQEGTPLHF. In DNA, the CDR3 is TGTGCCAGCAGTTCACCCGGACAGGAGGGGACACCCCTCCACTTT. The chain recombines TRBV2 with TRBJ1-6; 7 bases fit TRBD1. CDR1 is SNHLY, CDR2 FYNNEI, per germline. V gave up 5 bases and J gave up 11 bases; unmatched junction bases: 12. This CDR3 is built from 15 residues. Variable domain in full (rest from reference TRBV2 and TRBJ1-6): EPEVTQTPSHQVTQMGQEVILRCVPISNHLYFYWYRQILGQKVEFLVSFYNNEISEKSEIFDDQFSVERPDGSNFTLKIRSTKLEDSAMYFCASSSPGQEGTPLHFGNGTRLTVT.

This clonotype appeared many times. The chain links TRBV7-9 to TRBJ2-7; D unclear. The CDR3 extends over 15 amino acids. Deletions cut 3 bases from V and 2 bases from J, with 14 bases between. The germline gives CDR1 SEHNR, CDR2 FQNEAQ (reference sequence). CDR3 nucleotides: TGTGCCAGCAGCTTTAAGGTAGTAGATCCCTACGAGCAGTACTTC. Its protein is CASSFKVVDPYEQYF.

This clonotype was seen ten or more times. The CDR3 is CASSSSAPHEAFF. The CDR3, as DNA: TGTGCCAGCAGCTCCTCCGCCCCCCATGAAGCTTTCTTT. The chain links TRBV11-1 to TRBJ1-1; no definite D call. V was clipped by 4 bases and J by 7 bases, with 13 bases between them. The germline CDR1 and CDR2 sequences are SGHAT and FQDESV (reference sequence). There are 13 residues in the CDR3.

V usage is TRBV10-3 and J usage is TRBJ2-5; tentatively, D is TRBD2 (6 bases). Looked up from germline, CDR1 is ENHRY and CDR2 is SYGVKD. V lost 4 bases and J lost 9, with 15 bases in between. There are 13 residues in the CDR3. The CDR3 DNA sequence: TGTGCCATCAGTGTCGGAGGGTCTCAGCCCCAGTACTTC. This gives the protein CAISVGGSQPQYF.

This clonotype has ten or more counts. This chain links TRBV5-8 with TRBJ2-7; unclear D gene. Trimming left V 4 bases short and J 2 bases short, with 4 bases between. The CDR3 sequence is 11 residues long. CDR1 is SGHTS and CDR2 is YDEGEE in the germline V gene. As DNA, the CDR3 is TGTGCCAGCAGCCAGACCTACGAGCAGTACTTC. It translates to CASSQTYEQYF.

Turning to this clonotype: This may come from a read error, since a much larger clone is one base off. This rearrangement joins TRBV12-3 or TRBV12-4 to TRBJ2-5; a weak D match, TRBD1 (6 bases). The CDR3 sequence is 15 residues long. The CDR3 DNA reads TGTGTCAGCAGTTCATACCGACAGGCCCAAGAGACCCAGTACTTC. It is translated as CVSSSYRQAQETQYF.

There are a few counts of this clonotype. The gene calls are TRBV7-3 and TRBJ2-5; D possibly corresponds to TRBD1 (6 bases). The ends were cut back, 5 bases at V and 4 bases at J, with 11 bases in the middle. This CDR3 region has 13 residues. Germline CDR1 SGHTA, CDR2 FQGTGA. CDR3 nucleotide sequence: TGTGCCAGCAGCCAACAGGGACCAGAGACCCAGTACTTC. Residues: CASSQQGPETQYF.

In DNA, the CDR3 is TGTGCCAGCAGCGCGCGCGGGGGGGGGAGCTCCTACAATGAGCAGTTCTTC. Amino acids: CASSARGGGSSYNEQFF. The V and J genes are TRBV7-9 and TRBJ2-1; 9 nucleotides match TRBD2. Germline V gene sequence: CDR1 SEHNR, CDR2 FQNEAQ (reference sequence). J gave up 0 bases and V 5 bases, and 8 bases lay outside the gene matches. CDR3 length: 17 amino acids.

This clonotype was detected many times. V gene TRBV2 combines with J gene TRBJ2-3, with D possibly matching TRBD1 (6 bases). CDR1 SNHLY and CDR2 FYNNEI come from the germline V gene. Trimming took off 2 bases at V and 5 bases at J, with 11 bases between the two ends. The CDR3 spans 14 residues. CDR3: CASSELTGLDTQYF. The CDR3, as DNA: TGTGCCAGCAGTGAACTTACAGGGCTAGATACGCAGTATTTT.

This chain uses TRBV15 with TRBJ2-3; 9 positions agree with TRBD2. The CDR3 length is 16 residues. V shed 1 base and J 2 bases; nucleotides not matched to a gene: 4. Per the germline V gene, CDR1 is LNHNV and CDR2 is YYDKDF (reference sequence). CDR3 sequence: CATSRALAGFTDTQYF. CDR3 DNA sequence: TGTGCCACCAGCAGAGCCCTAGCGGGGTTCACAGATACGCAGTATTTT.

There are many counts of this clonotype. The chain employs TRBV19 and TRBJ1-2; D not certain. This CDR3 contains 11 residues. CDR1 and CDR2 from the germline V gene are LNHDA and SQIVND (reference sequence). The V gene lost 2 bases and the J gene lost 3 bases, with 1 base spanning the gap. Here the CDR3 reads CASSIHYGYTF. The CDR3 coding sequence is TGTGCCAGTAGTATACACTATGGCTACACCTTC.

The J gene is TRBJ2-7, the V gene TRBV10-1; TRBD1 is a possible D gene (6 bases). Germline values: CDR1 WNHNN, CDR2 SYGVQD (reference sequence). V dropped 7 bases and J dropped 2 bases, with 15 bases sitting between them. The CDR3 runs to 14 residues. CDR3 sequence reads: CASNSSRGAYEQYF. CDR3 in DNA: TGCGCCAGCAATAGTAGCAGGGGAGCCTACGAGCAGTACTTC.

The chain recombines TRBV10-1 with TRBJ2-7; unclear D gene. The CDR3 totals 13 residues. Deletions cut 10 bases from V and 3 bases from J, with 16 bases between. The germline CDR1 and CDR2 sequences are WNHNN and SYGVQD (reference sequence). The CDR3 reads CATSEAGRYEQYF. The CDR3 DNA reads TGCGCCACCTCTGAGGCCGGACGCTACGAGCAGTACTTC.

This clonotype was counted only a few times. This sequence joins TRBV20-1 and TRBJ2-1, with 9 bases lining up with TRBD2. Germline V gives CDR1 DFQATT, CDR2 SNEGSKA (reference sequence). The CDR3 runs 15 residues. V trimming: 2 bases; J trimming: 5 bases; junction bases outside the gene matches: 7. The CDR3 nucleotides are TGCAGTGCTAGAATCTCTAGCGGGGCCCACAATGAGCAGTTCTTC. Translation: CSARISSGAHNEQFF.